This T cell receptor beta chain comes out of a study of T-cell reconstitution after alpha-beta-depleted transplantation in children. Only a few counts were recorded for this clonotype. For TCRbeta, the library was prepared with unique molecular identifiers. TCRdb used MiXCR to reprocess the PCR reads, holding one entry per CDR3 protein. Of around 370,000 distinct CDR3 sequences detected, under 20% appear once; the ten largest clones hold around 43%. Losses at the gene ends were 4 bases for V and 7 bases for J; bases not matched to a gene: 1. CDR3 size: 13 residues. This specimen was PBMCs, mostly from graft donor cells, taken 360 days after TCRalphabeta/CD19-depleted stem cell transplant. The origin of this receptor is a male patient aged 2-15 years who had a stem cell transplant for acute lymphoblastic leukemia, so the T cells may come from the graft donor. The V and J genes are TRBV12-3 or TRBV12-4 and TRBJ1-6; 7 nucleotides agree with TRBD1. CDR3: CASSSGGNSPLHF. In nucleotides, the CDR3 is TGTGCCAGCAGTTCAGGGGGAAATTCACCCCTCCACTTT.